The rows below give T cell receptor beta chains drawn from one sample of a study of T-cell memory formation after mild COVID-19. TCRdb ran MiXCR on the 5' RACE reads and lists one entry per CDR3 protein. Seen here are 120,000 to 150,000 distinct CDR3 sequences, about 5.5% observed once, and the top ten hold under 2.5%. Material for sequencing was PBMCs or a T cell subset sorted from them (not recorded which). All receptors derive from an adult woman who had mild COVID-19 (a few samples of this study predate the infection). Cell type and time point are not known. Each CDR3 is given with its conserved first and last residue. Fields, in order: clone size, V gene, D gene, J gene, CDR3 protein, CDR3 DNA. A D gene is named only where the DNA matches it firmly. Size values are once, few and many counts, or a class for expanded clones, and some rows have none.

many	TRBV7-9	.	TRBJ2-2	CASSFQTVNGELFF	TGTGCCAGCAGCTTTCAAACAGTTAACGGGGAGCTGTTTTTT
many	TRBV15	.	TRBJ2-3	CATSREKARTDTQYF	TGTGCCACCAGCAGAGAAAAGGCCAGAACAGATACGCAGTATTTT
many	TRBV3-1	.	TRBJ2-7	CASSQVGEQYF	TGTGCCAGCAGCCAGGTGGGCGAGCAGTACTTC
few	TRBV18	.	TRBJ1-1	CASSPPLRVNTEAFF	TGTGCCAGCTCACCCCCACTCAGGGTGAACACTGAAGCTTTCTTT
many	TRBV3-1	.	TRBJ2-7	CASSQVSSYEQYF	TGTGCCAGCAGCCAAGTGAGCTCCTACGAGCAGTACTTC
.	TRBV5-1	TRBD1	TRBJ2-5	CASSLQDRAAGQTQYF	TGCGCCAGCAGCTTGCAGGACAGGGCCGCGGGCCAGACCCAGTACTTC
few	TRBV24-1	.	TRBJ2-3	CATRGMGATQYF	TGTGCCACCAGGGGCATGGGGGCTACGCAGTATTTT
many	TRBV30	.	TRBJ2-2	CAWRQGPTTGELFF	TGTGCCTGGAGACAGGGACCGACGACCGGGGAGCTGTTTTTT
.	TRBV7-9	.	TRBJ2-7	CASSLGRGEEDEQYF	TGTGCCAGCAGCCTGGGCAGGGGAGAAGAGGACGAGCAGTACTTC
many	TRBV6-1	TRBD2	TRBJ2-1	CASSAVAGYNEQFF	TGTGCCAGCAGTGCGGTAGCGGGGTACAATGAGCAGTTCTTC
many	TRBV20-1	.	TRBJ1-1	CSASGITSQGSTEAFF	TGCAGTGCTAGTGGGATCACCTCTCAAGGGAGCACTGAAGCTTTCTTT
few	TRBV4-1	TRBD1	TRBJ2-7	CASTSSPSGTGRGAQYF	TGCGCCAGCACCTCATCACCATCCGGGACAGGGAGGGGGGCGCAGTACTTC
.	TRBV3-1	.	TRBJ1-1	CASRKGPEAFF	TGTGCCAGCAGGAAGGGGCCTGAAGCTTTCTTT
many	TRBV6-6	.	TRBJ2-7	CASSYAQPHEQYF	TGTGCCAGCAGTTACGCTCAGCCACACGAGCAGTACTTC
many	TRBV6-2/TRBV6-3	TRBD2	TRBJ2-7	CASSRAGVRYEQYF	TGTGCCAGCAGTAGAGCGGGAGTTAGGTACGAGCAGTACTTC
few	TRBV7-9	TRBD1	TRBJ1-1	CASSEDRGNTEAFF	TGTGCCAGCAGTGAAGACAGGGGGAACACTGAAGCTTTCTTT
.	TRBV27	TRBD1	TRBJ1-2	CASSFQTGNYGYTF	TGTGCCAGCAGTTTCCAGACAGGGAACTATGGCTACACCTTC
.	TRBV5-1	.	TRBJ2-5	CASSNGYGRIGETQYF	TGCGCCAGCAGCAACGGATACGGCAGGATAGGAGAGACCCAGTACTTC
.	TRBV19	TRBD2	TRBJ2-1	CASSLLLIAGGPLNEQFF	TGTGCCAGTAGTCTTCTCCTTATAGCGGGAGGGCCTTTGAATGAGCAGTTCTTC
.	TRBV24-1	TRBD2	TRBJ2-1	CASSESTSGRGNEQFF	TGTGCCAGCAGTGAATCGACTAGCGGGAGAGGCAATGAGCAGTTCTTC
many	TRBV29-1	.	TRBJ2-3	CSVGGRGLTDTQYF	TGCAGCGTTGGAGGGCGGGGGCTTACAGATACGCAGTATTTT
.	TRBV7-6	.	TRBJ2-1	CASSSPWLRGEQFF	TGTGCCAGCAGCTCCCCTTGGCTACGGGGTGAGCAGTTCTTC
.	TRBV5-1	.	TRBJ2-1	CASSSTEGQVDEQFF	TGCGCCAGCAGCAGTACCGAGGGGCAGGTCGATGAGCAGTTCTTC
.	TRBV19	TRBD2	TRBJ2-7	CASSGLAEASYEQYF	TGTGCCAGTAGTGGGCTAGCGGAAGCCTCCTACGAGCAGTACTTC
.	TRBV9	TRBD2	TRBJ2-7	CASSLGGLATGNEQYF	TGTGCCAGCAGCCTCGGCGGACTAGCGACGGGGAACGAGCAGTACTTC
.	TRBV9	TRBD1	TRBJ2-1	CASSHPRGTVFYNEQFF	TGTGCCAGCAGCCATCCGAGAGGGACAGTTTTCTACAATGAGCAGTTCTTC
many	TRBV7-2	TRBD2	TRBJ2-1	CASSLELAGRLSSYNEQFF	TGTGCCAGCAGCTTAGAACTAGCGGGGAGACTAAGCTCCTACAATGAGCAGTTCTTC
.	TRBV7-2	.	TRBJ1-2	CASSLEARLYGYTF	TGTGCCAGCAGCTTAGAGGCCAGACTCTATGGCTACACCTTC
few	TRBV29-1	.	TRBJ2-7	CSVLKLGHEQYF	TGCAGCGTTCTAAAACTAGGCCACGAGCAGTACTTC
many	TRBV7-3	.	TRBJ2-1	CASSFSPTVNNEQFF	TGTGCCAGCAGCTTTTCCCCCACAGTTAACAATGAGCAGTTCTTC
many	TRBV20-1	TRBD2	TRBJ2-3	CSARTLGLAGSGSTDTQYF	TGCAGTGCTAGAACACTCGGACTAGCGGGATCAGGAAGCACAGATACGCAGTATTTT
many	TRBV7-9	TRBD2	TRBJ2-1	CASSTGTSGFNEQFF	TGTGCCAGCAGCACCGGGACTAGCGGTTTCAATGAGCAGTTCTTC
.	TRBV5-1	TRBD2	TRBJ2-3	CASSLTSGSQIEQYF	TGCGCCAGCAGCTTGACTAGCGGCTCACAGATCGAGCAGTATTTT
few	TRBV7-9	.	TRBJ1-1	CASSAREAGATEAFF	TGTGCCAGCAGCGCCCGCGAAGCAGGGGCCACTGAAGCTTTCTTT
.	TRBV4-1	.	TRBJ1-2	CASSQDPGEAYGYTF	TGCGCCAGCAGCCAAGATCCAGGGGAAGCCTATGGCTACACCTTC